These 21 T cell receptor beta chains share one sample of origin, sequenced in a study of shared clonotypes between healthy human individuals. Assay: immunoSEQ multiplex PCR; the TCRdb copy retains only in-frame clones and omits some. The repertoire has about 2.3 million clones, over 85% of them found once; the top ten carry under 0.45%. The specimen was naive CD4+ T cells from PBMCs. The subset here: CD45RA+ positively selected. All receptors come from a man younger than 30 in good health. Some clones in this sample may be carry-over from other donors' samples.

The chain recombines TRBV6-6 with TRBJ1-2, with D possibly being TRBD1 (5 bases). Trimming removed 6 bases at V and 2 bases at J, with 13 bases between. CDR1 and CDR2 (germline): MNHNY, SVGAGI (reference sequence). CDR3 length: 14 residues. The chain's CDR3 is CASRPPGENYGYTF. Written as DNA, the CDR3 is TGTGCCAGCAGACCCCCGGGGGAAAACTATGGCTACACCTTC.

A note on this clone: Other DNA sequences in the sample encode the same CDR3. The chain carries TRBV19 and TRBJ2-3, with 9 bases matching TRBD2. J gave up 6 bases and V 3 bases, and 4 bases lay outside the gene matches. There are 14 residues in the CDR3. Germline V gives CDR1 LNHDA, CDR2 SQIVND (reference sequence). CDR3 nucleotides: TGTGCCAGTAGTATTGGACTAGCGACCGATACGCAGTATTTT. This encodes CASSIGLATDTQYF.

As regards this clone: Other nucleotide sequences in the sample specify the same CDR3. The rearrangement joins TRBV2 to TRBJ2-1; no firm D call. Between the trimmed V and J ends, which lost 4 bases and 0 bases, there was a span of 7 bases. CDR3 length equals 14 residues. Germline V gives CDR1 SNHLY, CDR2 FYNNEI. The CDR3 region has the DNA TGTGCCAGCAGTGGCAGGAGCTCCTACAATGAGCAGTTCTTC. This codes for CASSGRSSYNEQFF.

The CDR3 loop is CASSRGGARLNTEAFF. The CDR3, as DNA: TGTGCCAGCAGCAGAGGGGGGGCGCGTTTGAACACTGAAGCTTTCTTT. The V gene is TRBV5-4, the J gene TRBJ1-1; weak D call: TRBD1 (6 bases). Trimming left V 4 bases short and J 0 bases short, with 16 bases between. CDR1 is SGHNT, CDR2 YYREEE, per germline (reference sequence). There are 16 residues in the CDR3.

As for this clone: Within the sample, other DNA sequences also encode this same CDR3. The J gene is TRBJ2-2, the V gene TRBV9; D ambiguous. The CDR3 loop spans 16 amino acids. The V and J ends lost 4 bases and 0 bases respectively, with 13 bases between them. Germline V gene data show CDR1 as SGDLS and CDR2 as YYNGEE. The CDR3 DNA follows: TGTGCCAGCAGCCCCCGCGGAGATTCGAACACCGGGGAGCTGTTTTTT. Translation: CASSPRGDSNTGELFF.

In nucleotides, the CDR3 is TGTGCCAGCAGCACCAGCAAGAACACTGAAGCTTTCTTT. It is translated as CASSTSKNTEAFF. The rearrangement uses TRBV6-6 and TRBJ1-1, with unresolved D. The CDR3 totals 13 residues. Germline loops: CDR1 MNHNY, CDR2 SVGAGI (reference sequence). Trimming stripped 6 bases from V and 1 base from J, with 9 bases between.

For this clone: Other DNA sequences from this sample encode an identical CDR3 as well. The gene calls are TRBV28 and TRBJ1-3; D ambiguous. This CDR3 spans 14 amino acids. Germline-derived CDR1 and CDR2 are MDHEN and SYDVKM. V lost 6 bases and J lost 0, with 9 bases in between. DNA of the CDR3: TGTGCCAGCAGCCCCCGTGGCTCTGGAAACACCATATATTTT. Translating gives CASSPRGSGNTIYF.

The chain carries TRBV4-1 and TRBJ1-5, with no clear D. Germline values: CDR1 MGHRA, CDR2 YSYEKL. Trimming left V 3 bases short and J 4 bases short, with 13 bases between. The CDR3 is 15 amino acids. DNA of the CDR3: TGCGCCAGCAGCCACCCCGGTCCCAGGAATCAGCCCCAGCATTTT. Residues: CASSHPGPRNQPQHF.

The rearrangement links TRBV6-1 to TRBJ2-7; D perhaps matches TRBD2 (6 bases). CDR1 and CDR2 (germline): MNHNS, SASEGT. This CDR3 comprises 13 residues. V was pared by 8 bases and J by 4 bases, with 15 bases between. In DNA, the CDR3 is TGTGCCAGCTCAAAAAGCGGAGGGTACGAGCAGTACTTC. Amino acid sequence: CASSKSGGYEQYF.

CDR3 nucleotides: TGTGCCAGCAGGCGGGGGGCCCAGCATGGAGATACGCAGTATTTT. This encodes CASRRGAQHGDTQYF. The V gene is TRBV5-4, the J gene TRBJ2-3, with TRBD2 matching 8 bases. Germline V gives CDR1 SGHNT, CDR2 YYREEE (reference sequence). The CDR3 has 15 residues. Losses at the gene ends were 5 bases for V and 5 bases for J; bases not matched to a gene: 10.

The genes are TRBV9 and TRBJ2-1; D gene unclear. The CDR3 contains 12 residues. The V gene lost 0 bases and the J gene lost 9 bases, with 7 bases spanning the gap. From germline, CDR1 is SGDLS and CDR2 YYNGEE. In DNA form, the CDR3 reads TGTGCCAGCAGCGTAGTTCCAGGTGAGCAGTTCTTC. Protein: CASSVVPGEQFF. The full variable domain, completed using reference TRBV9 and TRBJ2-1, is DSGVTQTPKHLITATGQRVTLRCSPRSGDLSVYWYQQSLDQGLQFLIQYYNGEERAKGNILERFSAQQFPDLHSELNLSSLELGDSALYFCASSVVPGEQFFGPGTRLTVL.

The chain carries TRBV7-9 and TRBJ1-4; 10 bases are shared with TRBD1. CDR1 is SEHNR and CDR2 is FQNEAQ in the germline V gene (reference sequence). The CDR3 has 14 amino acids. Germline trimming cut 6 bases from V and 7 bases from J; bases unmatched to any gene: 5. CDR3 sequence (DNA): TGTGCCAGCAGAGGGACAGGGGAGGGTGAAAAACTGTTTTTT. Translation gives CASRGTGEGEKLFF.

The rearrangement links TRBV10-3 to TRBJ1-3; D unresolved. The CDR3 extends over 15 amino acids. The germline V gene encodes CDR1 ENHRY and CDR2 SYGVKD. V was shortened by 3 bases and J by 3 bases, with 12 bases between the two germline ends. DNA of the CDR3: TGTGCCATCAGTGAATTCGCAGAGTTTGGAAACACCATATATTTT. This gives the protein CAISEFAEFGNTIYF.

CDR3: CASSPMETDFTEAFF. As DNA, the CDR3 is TGTGCCAGCTCACCAATGGAGACAGATTTTACTGAAGCTTTCTTT. The chain uses TRBV18 and TRBJ1-1, with D possibly TRBD1 on 5 matching bases. V gave up 2 bases and J gave up 5 bases, with 15 bases separating them. This CDR3 is built from 15 residues. Germline V gene sequence: CDR1 KGHSH, CDR2 LQKENI.

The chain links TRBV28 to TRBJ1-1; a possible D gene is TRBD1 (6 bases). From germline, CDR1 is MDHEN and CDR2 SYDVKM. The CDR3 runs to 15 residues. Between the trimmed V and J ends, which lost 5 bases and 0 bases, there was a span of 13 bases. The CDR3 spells CASSKGGTVNTEAFF. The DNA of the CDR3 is TGTGCCAGCAGTAAAGGGGGGACGGTGAACACTGAAGCTTTCTTT. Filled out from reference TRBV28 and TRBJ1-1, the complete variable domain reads DVKVTQSSRYLVKRTGEKVFLECVQDMDHENMFWYRQDPGLGLRLIYFSYDVKMKEKGDIPEGYSVSREKKERFSLILESASTNQTSMYLCASSKGGTVNTEAFFGQGTRLTVV.

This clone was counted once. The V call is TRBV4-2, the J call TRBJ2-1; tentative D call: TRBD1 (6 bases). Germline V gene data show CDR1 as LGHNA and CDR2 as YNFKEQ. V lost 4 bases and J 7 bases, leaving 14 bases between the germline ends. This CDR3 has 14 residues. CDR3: CASSPTQRGNEQFF. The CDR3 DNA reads TGTGCCAGCAGCCCCACCCAAAGGGGGAATGAGCAGTTCTTC.

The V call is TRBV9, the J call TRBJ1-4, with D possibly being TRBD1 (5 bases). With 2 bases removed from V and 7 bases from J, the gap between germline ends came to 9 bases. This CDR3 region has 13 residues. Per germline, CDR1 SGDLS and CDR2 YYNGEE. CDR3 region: CASSVGEGEKLFF. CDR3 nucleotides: TGTGCCAGCAGCGTGGGGGAAGGTGAAAAACTGTTTTTT.

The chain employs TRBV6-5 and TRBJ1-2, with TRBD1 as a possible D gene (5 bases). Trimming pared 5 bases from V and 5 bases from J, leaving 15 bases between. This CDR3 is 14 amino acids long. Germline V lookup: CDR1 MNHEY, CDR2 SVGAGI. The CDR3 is CASSPVEGWYGYTF. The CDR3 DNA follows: TGTGCCAGCAGTCCCGTGGAGGGGTGGTATGGCTACACCTTC.

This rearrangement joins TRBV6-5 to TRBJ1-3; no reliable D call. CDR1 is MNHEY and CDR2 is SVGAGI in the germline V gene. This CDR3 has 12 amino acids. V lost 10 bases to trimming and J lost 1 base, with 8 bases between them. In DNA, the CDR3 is TGTGCCACCGGTCTTTCTGGAAACACCATATATTTT. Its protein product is CATGLSGNTIYF.

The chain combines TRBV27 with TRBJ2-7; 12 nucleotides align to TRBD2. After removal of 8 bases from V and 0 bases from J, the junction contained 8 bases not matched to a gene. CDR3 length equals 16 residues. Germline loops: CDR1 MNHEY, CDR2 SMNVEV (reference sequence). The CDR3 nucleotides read TGTGCCAGCCTCTCAATGACTAGCGGGAGCTCCTACGAGCAGTACTTC. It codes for CASLSMTSGSSYEQYF.

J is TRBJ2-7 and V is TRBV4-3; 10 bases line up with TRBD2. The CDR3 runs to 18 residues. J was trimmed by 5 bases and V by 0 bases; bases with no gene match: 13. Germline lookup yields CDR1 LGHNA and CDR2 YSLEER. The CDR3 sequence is CASSQDHHWPSGSHEQYF. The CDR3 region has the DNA TGCGCCAGCAGCCAAGATCATCACTGGCCTAGCGGGAGCCACGAGCAGTACTTC.